This paragraph covers one T cell receptor beta chain sequence. Its antigen is not known. The CDR3 contains 12 residues. The ends lost 6 bases at V and 9 bases at J; junction bases unmatched: 6. Germline V gene data show CDR1 as MNHEY and CDR2 as SMNVEV (reference sequence). The data were obtained in a study of CD8 T cells in Susac syndrome. For the study at large: At the time their blood was drawn, patients with Susac syndrome were either therapy-naive, on corticosteroids (with some of them also receiving intravenous immunoglobulin), or on intravenous immunoglobulin alone. Broader study findings: The total CD8+ repertoires contained some 15 Susac-specific public clones, and the CD8+ TEMRA repertoires contained four to six.

A quantity of roughly 0.5 to 1 ug RNA underwent reverse transcription using random hexamers. Each CDR3 protein is one row after TCRdb ran MiXCR on the immunoSEQ multiplex PCR reads. Among under 110,000 distinct CDR3 sequences, approximately 93% were seen once, and the ten largest hold around 0.41%. The gene calls are TRBV27 and TRBJ1-1, with 8 positions matching TRBD1. Sequences were obtained from CD8+ T cells from PBMCs. The sequence came from a human donor with Susac syndrome. The CDR3 reads CASSSGQDKAFF. In DNA form, the CDR3 reads TGTGCCAGCAGCTCGGGACAGGACAAAGCTTTCTTT.